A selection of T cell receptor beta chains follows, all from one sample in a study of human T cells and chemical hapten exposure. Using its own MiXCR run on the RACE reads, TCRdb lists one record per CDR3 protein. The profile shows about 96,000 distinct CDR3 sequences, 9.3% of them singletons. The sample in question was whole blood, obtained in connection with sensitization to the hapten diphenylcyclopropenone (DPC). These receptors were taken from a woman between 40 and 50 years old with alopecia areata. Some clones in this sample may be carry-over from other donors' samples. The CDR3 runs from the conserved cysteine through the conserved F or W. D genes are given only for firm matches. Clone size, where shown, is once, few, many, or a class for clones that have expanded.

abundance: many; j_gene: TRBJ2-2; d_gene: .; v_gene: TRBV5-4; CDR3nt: TGTGCCAGCAGCTTGGCCACCGGCGCGAACACCGGGGAGCTGTTTTTT; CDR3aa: CASSLATGANTGELFF
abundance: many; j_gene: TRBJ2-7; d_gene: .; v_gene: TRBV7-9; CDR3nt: TGTGCCAGCAGCCGCCGAGGGACGCAGGATACTTACGAGCAGTACTTC; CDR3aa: CASSRRGTQDTYEQYF
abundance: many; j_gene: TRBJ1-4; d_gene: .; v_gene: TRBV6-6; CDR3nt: TGTGCCAGCAGTTACTCGTCAGGGGAGGAGGAAAAACTGTTTTTT; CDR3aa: CASSYSSGEEEKLFF
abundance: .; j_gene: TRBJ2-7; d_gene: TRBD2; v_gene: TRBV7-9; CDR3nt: TGTGCCAGCAGCTTATTGGGCGGGAGGGGACGCGAGCAGTACTTC; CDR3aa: CASSLLGGRGREQYF
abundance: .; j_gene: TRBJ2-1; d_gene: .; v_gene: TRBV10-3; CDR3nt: TGTGCCATCGGAACAGGGCTCTACAATGAGCAGTTCTTC; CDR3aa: CAIGTGLYNEQFF
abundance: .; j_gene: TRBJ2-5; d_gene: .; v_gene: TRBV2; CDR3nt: TGTGCCAGCAGCTCAGCAGGGGTCGGTGAGACCCAGTACTTC; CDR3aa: CASSSAGVGETQYF
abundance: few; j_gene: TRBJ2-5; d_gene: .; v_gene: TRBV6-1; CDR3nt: TGTGCCAGCTTTGAAGGAGGGGCCCAGTACTTC; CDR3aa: CASFEGGAQYF
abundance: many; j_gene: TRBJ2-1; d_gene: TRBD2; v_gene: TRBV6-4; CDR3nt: TGTGCCAGCAGTGAAGGCGCGGGAGGCGGCAATGAGCAGTTCTTC; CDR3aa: CASSEGAGGGNEQFF
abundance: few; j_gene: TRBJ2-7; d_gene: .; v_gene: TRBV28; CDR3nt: TGTGCCAGCAGTTCCGGGCTACTGCGGGGGCAGTACTTC; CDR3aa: CASSSGLLRGQYF
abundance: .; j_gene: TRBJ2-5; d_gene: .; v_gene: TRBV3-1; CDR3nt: TGTGCCAGCAGCCGACACCTTGGACAGCACCAAGAGACCCAGTACTTC; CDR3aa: CASSRHLGQHQETQYF
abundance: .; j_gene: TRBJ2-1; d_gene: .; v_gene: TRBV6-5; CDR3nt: TGTGCCAGCAGTTACTCGGGGGGTAGCCAGTTTTCAAGCGTCAATGAGCAGTTCTTC; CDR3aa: CASSYSGGSQFSSVNEQFF
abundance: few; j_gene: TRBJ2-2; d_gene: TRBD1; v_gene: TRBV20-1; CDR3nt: TGCAGTGCTACGGACAGGGCCTTGTCCGGGGAGCTGTTTTTT; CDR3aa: CSATDRALSGELFF
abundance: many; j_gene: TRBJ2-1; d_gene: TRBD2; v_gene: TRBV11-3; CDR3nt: TGTGCCAGCAGCTTAGATGGTCGTCTAGCGGGAGTCGATGAGCAGTTCTTC; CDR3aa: CASSLDGRLAGVDEQFF